This T cell receptor beta chain derives from a study of post-analysis software for immune sequencing data. Study-level results: Controls significantly exceeded multiple sclerosis patients in normalized Chao1 diversity. Strong same-batch co-clustering of samples appeared with F measure clustering. TRBV5-6, TRBV5-1 and TRBV20-1 belonged to a set of about five TRBV segments that were more frequent in patients than controls.

Each TCR beta cDNA library carried unique molecular identifiers. TCRdb itself ran the PCR reads through MiXCR, one entry per CDR3 protein. The sample comprises 650,000 to 850,000 distinct CDR3 sequences, under 60% of which are singletons, and roughly 4.9% rests with the top ten. V lost 3 bases and J lost 1, with 4 bases in between. Germline CDR1 reads SGHKS; CDR2 reads YYEKEE (reference sequence). The CDR3 has 13 amino acids. As for this clonotype: Its antigen is unknown.

This sequence joins TRBV5-5 and TRBJ2-2; D gene uncertain. This sequence was found in a girl between 10 and 17 years old with multiple sclerosis. Material: blood. The CDR3 bases are TGTGCCAGCAGCTACGGGAACACCGGGGAGCTGTTTTTT. Protein product: CASSYGNTGELFF.